Listed here are 30 T cell receptor beta chains from one sample, sequenced in a study of response to subunit inactivated influenza vaccine. A single record per CDR3 protein comes from TCRdb applying MiXCR to the RT-PCR reads. The table includes 600,000 to 850,000 distinct CDR3 sequences, 11% to 15% detected once. Sequenced material: PBMCs from blood, taken 14 to 15 days before vaccination. These receptors were taken from a man aged 45-65 years who received an inactivated influenza vaccine.

This clonotype was picked up a small number of times. This rearrangement joins TRBV20-1 to TRBJ2-3, with TRBD2 matching 8 bases. V shed 3 bases, J shed 0 bases, and the junction held 11 bases outside the gene matches. Germline V gene sequence: CDR1 DFQATT, CDR2 SNEGSKA (reference sequence). The CDR3 has 17 amino acids. CDR3 in amino acids: CSARASGRYPSTDTQYF. Here the CDR3 DNA reads TGCAGTGCTAGGGCCAGCGGGAGATACCCTAGCACAGATACGCAGTATTTT.

Note on this clonotype: A much larger clone differs by one base, so this may be a read error. The genes are TRBV28 and TRBJ2-2, with TRBD2 matching over 10 bases. Germline V gives CDR1 MDHEN, CDR2 SYDVKM. CDR3 length: 15 amino acids. CDR3 DNA: TGTGCCAGCAGCTTAGCGGGAGGTAGCTCCGGGGAGCTGGTTTTT. Protein product: CASSLAGGSSGELVF.

This clonotype was observed at least ten times. This chain joins TRBV4-3 and TRBJ2-5; 8 nucleotides align to TRBD1. Germline V CDR1 and CDR2: LGHNA, YSLEER. Trimming at V came to 3 bases and at J to 4 bases, leaving 7 bases not matched to a gene. The CDR3 runs 15 residues. The CDR3 DNA follows: TGCGCCAGCAGCCATAGGACAGGGTTGGGAGAGACCCAGTACTTC. Encoded protein: CASSHRTGLGETQYF.

CDR3 loop: CASRSTGVTEAFF. CDR3 DNA sequence: TGTGCCAGCAGGAGCACAGGGGTAACTGAAGCTTTCTTT. The V gene is TRBV6-1, the J gene TRBJ1-1; 7 nucleotides match TRBD1. The CDR3 has 13 residues. Germline CDR1 MNHNS, CDR2 SASEGT. J lost 5 bases, V lost 6 bases, and 6 bases had no gene match.

J is TRBJ2-7 and V is TRBV28; weak D call: TRBD1 (6 bases). There are 13 residues in the CDR3. With 10 bases removed from V and 5 bases from J, the gap between germline ends came to 18 bases. CDR1 is MDHEN, CDR2 SYDVKM, per germline. CDR3 sequence reads: CATNSGTNDEQYF. The CDR3 bases are TGTGCCACCAACTCCGGGACAAACGACGAGCAGTACTTC.

V gene TRBV18 combines with J gene TRBJ2-5; D gene uncertain. V lost 0 bases, J lost 5 bases, and 7 bases lay in between. CDR3 length: 13 residues. Germline V gene data show CDR1 as KGHSH and CDR2 as LQKENI. The CDR3 DNA sequence: TGTGCCAGCTCACCACCAGGGTTGGAGACCCAGTACTTC. Translated, it gives CASSPPGLETQYF.

This clonotype was picked up a small number of times. The V and J genes are TRBV5-1 and TRBJ2-5, with 8 bases fitting TRBD1. Trimming took 0 bases from V and 5 from J; bases not matched to a gene: 12. From germline, CDR1 is SGHRS and CDR2 YFSETQ. The CDR3 loop spans 17 amino acids. In DNA, the CDR3 is TGCGCCAGCAGCTTGGGTCAGGTCCCAGGGGGCCGGGAGACCCAGTACTTC. This sequence encodes CASSLGQVPGGRETQYF.

This clonotype was found many times. The rearrangement uses TRBV4-3 and TRBJ1-1, with D possibly TRBD1 on 5 matching bases. The ends were cut back, 0 bases at V and 8 bases at J, with 10 bases in the middle. CDR3 size: 13 residues. Germline lookup yields CDR1 LGHNA and CDR2 YSLEER. CDR3 bases: TGCGCCAGCAGCCAAGATCTTAGGGGAGAAGCTTTCTTT. Translated: CASSQDLRGEAFF.

This clonotype was detected a few times. Here the CDR3 reads CATTVGGNTEAFF. CDR3 DNA sequence: TGTGCCACCACCGTTGGGGGTAACACTGAAGCTTTCTTT. The V gene is TRBV15, the J gene TRBJ1-1; weak D call: TRBD1 (5 bases). The germline V gene encodes CDR1 LNHNV and CDR2 YYDKDF (reference sequence). The CDR3 runs 13 residues. The ends were cut back, 7 bases at V and 2 bases at J, with 11 bases in the middle.

The chain couples TRBV7-8 to TRBJ2-4; possible D gene TRBD1, 5 bases. The CDR3 totals 16 residues. V lost 0 bases and J 4 bases, leaving 13 bases between the germline ends. Per the germline V gene, CDR1 is SGHVS and CDR2 is FQNEAQ. The CDR3 DNA reads as TGTGCCAGCAGCTTAGCGACGACAGATACTAAAAACATTCAGTACTTC. Encoded protein: CASSLATTDTKNIQYF.

This rearrangement joins TRBV5-1 to TRBJ2-7, with TRBD1 identical over 9 bases. The CDR3 contains 14 residues. The germline gives CDR1 SGHRS, CDR2 YFSETQ. V lost 5 bases and J lost 4; bases outside the gene matches: 7. The CDR3 region has the DNA TGCGCCAGCAGGAGGGCGGACAGGGGTTACGAGCAGTACTTC. Its translation is CASRRADRGYEQYF.

In this sample, this clonotype turned up a few times. This rearrangement joins TRBV19 to TRBJ1-1, with no clear D. The CDR3 runs to 13 residues. Trimming pared 3 bases from V and 4 bases from J, leaving 9 bases between. Germline V CDR1 and CDR2: LNHDA, SQIVND (reference sequence). The CDR3 bases are TGTGCCAGTAGTATTATGGCGACCACTGAAGCTTTCTTT. It specifies CASSIMATTEAFF.

This chain uses TRBV6-2 or TRBV6-3 with TRBJ2-7; TRBD2 matches 12 bases. The CDR3 loop spans 18 amino acids. With V trimmed by 3 bases and J by 7 bases, 16 bases remained unmatched. The germline V gene has CDR1 MNHEY and CDR2 SVGEGT. The CDR3 sequence is CASSYKVEASGRAKEQYF. The CDR3 DNA is TGTGCCAGCAGTTATAAGGTCGAGGCTAGCGGGAGGGCCAAGGAGCAGTACTTC.

The genes are TRBV5-1 and TRBJ2-7, with 8 nucleotides matching TRBD2. CDR1 is SGHRS and CDR2 is YFSETQ in the germline V gene. Unmatched junction bases numbered 6, after V lost 0 bases and J lost 1 base. The CDR3 runs 16 residues. CDR3 nucleotides: TGCGCCAGCAGCTTGGGCGGCGGGAGGATATCCTACGAGCAGTACTTC. It is translated as CASSLGGGRISYEQYF.

The chain carries TRBV25-1 and TRBJ1-2, with D possibly being TRBD1 (6 bases). The germline V gene encodes CDR1 MGHDK and CDR2 SYGVNS. The ends were cut back, 10 bases at V and 8 bases at J, with 14 bases in the middle. The CDR3 totals 11 residues. The CDR3 DNA reads as TGTGCCATTAAAGGGGGGTCCGGCTACACCTTC. Its translation: CAIKGGSGYTF.

This clonotype was seen only a few times. This chain joins TRBV29-1 and TRBJ2-3; TRBD2 agrees at 7 bases. Trimming removed 5 bases from V and 0 bases from J; junction bases left unmatched: 5. Germline CDR1 and CDR2: SQVTM and ANQGSEA. CDR3 length: 14 residues. CDR3 sequence: CSVQPGGSTDTQYF. In DNA, the CDR3 is TGCAGCGTTCAACCGGGGGGAAGCACAGATACGCAGTATTTT.

This clonotype was picked up a small number of times. The genes are TRBV7-2 and TRBJ1-1; D is perhaps TRBD1 (6 bases). V was shortened by 5 bases and J by 4 bases, with 14 bases between the two germline ends. Germline V gene data show CDR1 as SGHTA and CDR2 as FQGNSA. This CDR3 has 14 amino acids. For the CDR3, the DNA is TGTGCCAGCAGCCCGCAGCACAGGGTCACTGAAGCTTTCTTT. It translates to CASSPQHRVTEAFF.

The rearrangement links TRBV20-1 to TRBJ2-7; D ambiguous. Between the trimmed V and J ends, which lost 5 bases and 3 bases, there was a span of 11 bases. In germline, CDR1 is DFQATT, CDR2 SNEGSKA (reference sequence). The CDR3 extends over 12 amino acids. As DNA, the CDR3 is TGCAGTGCTTCTAGGGATGACTACGAGCAGTACTTC. Protein product: CSASRDDYEQYF.

The chain combines TRBV20-1 with TRBJ2-7, with D possibly TRBD2 on 6 matching bases. V lost 0 bases and J 3 bases, leaving 12 bases between the germline ends. This CDR3 has 14 amino acids. Germline loops: CDR1 DFQATT, CDR2 SNEGSKA (reference sequence). CDR3 sequence: CSARDRGTVYEQYF. The CDR3 DNA reads TGCAGTGCTAGAGATCGGGGGACGGTCTACGAGCAGTACTTC.

This clonotype was counted many times. Mismatch with germline at one junction end may stem from a read error. The chain employs TRBV5-1 and TRBJ2-3; no definite D call. This CDR3 has 14 amino acids. Per germline, CDR1 SGHRS and CDR2 YFSETQ. The CDR3 DNA follows: TGTGCCAGCAGCTTGGGCAGGAGCACAGATACGCAGTATTTT. It encodes CASSLGRSTDTQYF.

The table lists this clonotype with many counts. The chain carries TRBV4-3 and TRBJ2-7; D call uncertain. Germline CDR1 and CDR2: LGHNA and YSLEER. The ends were cut back, 0 bases at V and 6 bases at J, with 18 bases in the middle. The CDR3 covers 16 residues. The CDR3 loop reads CASSQESGRGRVEQYF. Written as DNA, the CDR3 is TGCGCCAGCAGCCAAGAGTCGGGCAGAGGTCGGGTCGAGCAGTACTTC.

This clonotype was found a few times. The rearrangement uses TRBV18 and TRBJ2-1; D is unclear. The CDR3 covers 13 residues. The germline V and J ends were trimmed by 3 bases and 8 bases, with 11 bases remaining between them. Looked up from germline, CDR1 is KGHSH and CDR2 is LQKENI. The CDR3 region is CASSPVLGDEQFF. The CDR3 DNA reads as TGTGCCAGCTCACCTGTCCTAGGCGATGAGCAGTTCTTC.

This chain joins TRBV2 and TRBJ2-3; D call uncertain. Germline values: CDR1 SNHLY, CDR2 FYNNEI. The CDR3 runs to 13 residues. Trimming left V 7 bases short and J 4 bases short, with 12 bases between. The CDR3 sequence is CASTDLVADTQYF. In DNA, the CDR3 is TGTGCCAGCACTGACCTAGTGGCAGATACGCAGTATTTT. The entire variable domain, with the rest obtained from reference TRBV2 and TRBJ2-3, is as follows: EPEVTQTPSHQVTQMGQEVILRCVPISNHLYFYWYRQILGQKVEFLVSFYNNEISEKSEIFDDQFSVERPDGSNFTLKIRSTKLEDSAMYFCASTDLVADTQYFGPGTRLTVL.

This clonotype was detected a few times. The chain carries TRBV12-3 or TRBV12-4 and TRBJ1-2; D uncertain. V was cut by 1 base and J by 0 bases, with 9 bases left in between. CDR3 length equals 15 residues. The CDR3 bases are TGTGCCAGCAGTTTAGGAATACAGACTAACTATGGCTACACCTTC. Amino acids: CASSLGIQTNYGYTF.

This clonotype was picked up one time. The chain uses TRBV18 and TRBJ2-6, with 7 nucleotides matching TRBD2. This CDR3 spans 17 amino acids. Germline V CDR1 and CDR2: KGHSH, LQKENI. With 2 bases clipped from V and 0 bases from J, the junction kept 4 bases outside the gene matches. CDR3 coding DNA: TGTGCCAGCTCACCATCGACGGGGGGCTCTGGGGCCAACGTCCTGACTTTC. Translated, it gives CASSPSTGGSGANVLTF.

The genes are TRBV6-5 and TRBJ2-5; D gene ambiguous. The germline V and J ends were trimmed by 0 bases and 4 bases, with 15 bases remaining between them. This CDR3 comprises 16 residues. Per the germline V gene, CDR1 is MNHEY and CDR2 is SVGAGI. As DNA, the CDR3 is TGTGCCAGCAGTTACTCCGGACCAAAGATTGGAGAGACCCAGTACTTC. Its protein product is CASSYSGPKIGETQYF.

This clonotype was detected only a few times. The V and J genes are TRBV28 and TRBJ2-7; a possible D gene is TRBD2 (6 bases). There are 15 residues in the CDR3. The germline CDR1 and CDR2 sequences are MDHEN and SYDVKM. V was clipped by 2 bases and J by 0 bases, with 11 bases between them. CDR3 region: CASSLAGLTSYEQYF. Here the CDR3 DNA reads TGTGCCAGCAGTTTAGCGGGGTTAACCTCCTACGAGCAGTACTTC.

The chain uses TRBV10-3 and TRBJ2-4, with 9 positions matching TRBD1. Unmatched junction bases numbered 7, after V lost 5 bases and J lost 5 bases. Germline V gene data show CDR1 as ENHRY and CDR2 as SYGVKD. The CDR3 runs to 15 residues. This CDR3 reads CAISTDRGSENIQYF. The CDR3 DNA sequence: TGTGCCATCAGTACAGACAGGGGGTCGGAAAACATTCAGTACTTC.

This clonotype was recorded a few times. The chain employs TRBV5-1 and TRBJ2-5; D perhaps matches TRBD2 (6 bases). Germline values: CDR1 SGHRS, CDR2 YFSETQ. The CDR3 spans 16 residues. The V and J ends lost 2 bases and 1 base respectively, with 15 bases between them. This CDR3 is CASSFGGLGSQETQYF. CDR3 bases: TGCGCCAGCAGCTTTGGGGGACTCGGGTCCCAAGAGACCCAGTACTTC.

This clonotype was detected ten times or more. The V call is TRBV7-8, the J call TRBJ2-5; 8 positions match TRBD1. There are 15 residues in the CDR3. The V gene end was trimmed by 5 bases and the J gene end by 3 bases; junction bases not matched to a gene: 8. Germline V CDR1 and CDR2: SGHVS, FQNEAQ. CDR3 nucleotide sequence: TGTGCCAGCAGCCCGCGACAGGGGCGGGAAGAGACCCAGTACTTC. This encodes CASSPRQGREETQYF.